This TCR beta chain was retrieved from a study of regulatory T cells in long-lasting Graves disease (dated by TCRdb to about 2021). Broadly, across the study: Patients with newly diagnosed Graves' disease had been on antithyroid drugs for under 3 months. The study was conducted in China and was registered as a clinical trial. A total of roughly 35 samples were covered by TCR sequencing, comprising about 13 persistent and 20 or so newly diagnosed Graves' disease patients. Persistent Graves' disease patients were compared with newly diagnosed Graves' disease patients by peripheral blood TCR sequencing and RNA sequencing.

This clonotype was found many times. Its cognate antigen has yet to be identified. Base quality data are lacking; no much larger clone is found one base away. Libraries were constructed by multiplex PCR. Sequencing took place on an Illumina HiSeq 4000. iRepertoire HTBI primers and Arm-PCR amplification of CDR3 regions were used to construct TCR beta libraries. Gel purification was performed on PCR products prior to sequencing. Per the authors' processing: Gene usage analysis of CDR3 amino acid clonotypes used the 55 to 80 TRBV and approximately 13 TRBJ segments found across samples. Filtered high-quality paired reads were merged into contigs using COPE and FqMerger. BLAST was used to align contigs to IMGT TRBV, TRBD and TRBJ reference genes, with CDR3 defined following IMGT. Clonotypes above 0.1% frequency were classified as highly expanded clones. Shannon entropy served as the measure of repertoire diversity, while the Gini coefficient captured V-J evenness. Clonotypes shared by more than one individual were considered public. TCRdb cleaned the public reads at Q25 with fastp, built clones with MiXCR and kept in-frame beta chains. Each CDR3 protein gets just one entry, which takes the most common genes and DNA from the rows behind it. The V and J calls and clone size come from TCRdb's table, not from the authors' own analysis. In this sample the table shows 300,000 to 450,000 distinct CDR3 sequences, roughly 16% of which occur a single time. Of the sample, 22% is held by the ten largest clones.

The CDR3 holds 17 amino acids from the cysteine to the phenylalanine. Just CDR3 DNA is preserved here, 51 bases in frame from base 1. CDR1 and CDR2 (MDHEN, SYDVKM) derive from the germline V gene. For this chain, trimming is 1 base at the V end and 2 bases at the J end, and the number of junction bases without a gene match is 10. Study-wide findings and limitations: Preferential use of TRBV28, TRBJ1-2 and TRBJ2-5 was observed in persistent disease, whereas TRBV20-1 and TRBJ2-1 were favored in newly diagnosed disease. Only the TCR beta chain was sequenced and analyzed. Lower TCR Shannon entropy and fewer highly expanded clones were observed in persistent Graves' disease patients than in newly diagnosed patients, which suggested clonal expansion. Only peripheral blood was studied, because thyroid tissue, the primary lesion, was inaccessible. Patients with persistent disease shared more public clonotypes (around 2,700) than newly diagnosed patients did (966). The small sample size was acknowledged by the authors as a limitation that may reduce accuracy.

The intended sense of this specimen's time point label: newly diagnosed GD, antithyroid drugs for less than 3 months. For both TCR sequencing and RNA sequencing, RNA was extracted from PBMCs in TRIzol. The diagnosis of Graves' disease followed American Thyroid Association guidelines. Recruitment of patients was carried out at an endocrinology department in Xi'an, China. Each patient gave about 10 milliliters of peripheral blood, collected in an EDTA anticoagulant tube. Ficoll Paque Plus density gradient separation was used to isolate PBMCs, and no additional T cell sorting was done. An Agilent 2100 Bioanalyzer and agarose gel were used to assess RNA quality, and a NanoDrop 2000 was used to measure RNA concentration.

Recombination joined TRBV28 with TRBJ2-5, with 7 bases aligning to TRBD1. This receptor was taken from a female donor with Graves disease. Sample: peripheral blood mononuclear cells (PBMCs), taken at new diagnosis, from a patient treated with antithyroid drugs. This receptor has the CDR3 CASSLLRIGRGQETQYF. At the DNA level, the sequence is TGTGCCAGCAGTTTATTGAGGATCGGCAGGGGGCAAGAGACCCAGTACTTC.